A selection of T cell receptor beta chains follows, all from one sample in a study of spatial heterogeneity in lung cancer. MiXCR was run by TCRdb on the 5' RACE reads, yielding one entry per CDR3 protein. This sample has 95,000 to 130,000 distinct CDR3 sequences, with 10% to 15% found just once. The source material was PBMCs, sampled at follow-up. The receptors stem from a male donor with early-stage non-small cell lung cancer. Both conserved end residues are part of each CDR3. A D gene is named only where the DNA matches it firmly. Rows may omit the clone size; those that give it use once, few, many or a size class.

cdr3_aa	cdr3_nt	d_call	clone_size	v_call	j_call
CASSQTLDTQYF	TGTGCCAGCAGCCAAACCTTGGATACGCAGTATTTT	-	-	TRBV4-2	TRBJ2-3
CSASLGQSLNSPLHF	TGCAGTGCTAGCCTGGGACAGTCGTTAAATTCACCCCTCCACTTT	TRBD1	few	TRBV20-1	TRBJ1-6
CASTQGAFSSGNTIYF	TGTGCCAGCACACAGGGGGCATTCAGCTCTGGAAACACCATATATTTT	TRBD1	many	TRBV6-5	TRBJ1-3
CASILAGANTGELFF	TGTGCCAGCATCCTAGCGGGGGCGAACACCGGGGAGCTGTTTTTT	TRBD2	-	TRBV6-2/TRBV6-3	TRBJ2-2
CASSYGTVGWAEAFF	TGTGCCAGCAGTTACGGTACGGTGGGATGGGCTGAAGCTTTCTTT	-	few	TRBV6-5	TRBJ1-1
CASSPTLRGAGETQYF	TGTGCCAGCAGCCCCACACTTCGGGGGGCCGGGGAGACCCAGTACTTC	-	few	TRBV7-3	TRBJ2-5
CASSSSLGLETQYF	TGCGCCAGCAGTTCGTCGTTGGGGCTGGAGACCCAGTACTTC	-	many	TRBV10-1	TRBJ2-5
CASSRGQLRGELFF	TGTGCCAGCAGCCGCGGACAGCTTCGGGGGGAGCTGTTTTTT	-	-	TRBV6-5	TRBJ2-2
CASRTSAGLPGEQFF	TGCGCCAGCAGAACTTCTGCAGGGCTGCCGGGAGAGCAGTTCTTC	-	-	TRBV5-1	TRBJ2-1
CASSLPGTTYGYTF	TGTGCCAGCAGCTTGCCGGGGACGACCTATGGCTACACCTTC	-	few	TRBV7-9	TRBJ1-2
CSAPRTGRNGYTF	TGCAGTGCGCCGAGGACAGGGCGGAATGGCTACACCTTC	TRBD1	many	TRBV20-1	TRBJ1-2
CASSPRAYEQYF	TGTGCCAGCAGTCCTAGAGCCTACGAGCAGTACTTC	-	many	TRBV12-3/TRBV12-4	TRBJ2-7
CASSVAGTGYYGYTF	TGTGCCAGCAGCGTAGCTGGGACAGGCTACTATGGCTACACCTTC	TRBD1	few	TRBV9	TRBJ1-2
CASSRLTDTQYF	TGTGCCAGCAGTAGACTAACAGATACGCAGTATTTT	-	few	TRBV28	TRBJ2-3
CASSFGGELFF	TGTGCCAGCAGCTTTGGCGGGGAGCTGTTTTTT	-	few	TRBV7-2	TRBJ2-2
CSATYRGPAKNIQYF	TGCAGTGCTACCTACAGGGGTCCGGCCAAAAACATTCAGTACTTC	TRBD1	-	TRBV20-1	TRBJ2-4
CASSQQRGETQYF	TGTGCCAGCAGCCAACAGCGAGGGGAGACCCAGTACTTC	-	-	TRBV4-2	TRBJ2-5
CASGATNTGELFF	TGCGCCAGCGGTGCAACGAACACCGGGGAGCTGTTTTTT	-	few	TRBV5-1	TRBJ2-2
CASSLGLSEGADTQYF	TGTGCCAGCAGCTTAGGACTGAGTGAAGGGGCAGATACGCAGTATTTT	-	-	TRBV7-2	TRBJ2-3
CATSDGGTGTNEKLFF	TGTGCCACCAGTGATGGTGGGACAGGGACTAATGAAAAACTGTTTTTT	TRBD1	-	TRBV24-1	TRBJ1-4
CASSQSQGVNSPLHF	TGCGCCAGCAGCCAATCGCAGGGCGTCAATTCACCCCTCCACTTT	-	many	TRBV4-3	TRBJ1-6
CASSQDMLGGYNEQFF	TGTGCCAGCAGCCAAGATATGCTGGGGGGCTACAATGAGCAGTTCTTC	-	many	TRBV4-2	TRBJ2-1
CASSGTGYNEQYF	TGCGCCAGCAGCGGGACAGGGTACAACGAGCAGTACTTC	TRBD1	few	TRBV5-1	TRBJ2-7
CASSFLGRNEQFF	TGTGCCAGCAGCTTCCTTGGTAGGAATGAGCAGTTCTTC	-	few	TRBV7-8	TRBJ2-1
CASSTWGQYTDTQYF	TGTGCCAGCAGCACCTGGGGACAGTACACAGATACGCAGTATTTT	TRBD1	few	TRBV7-2	TRBJ2-3
CASRLGQGNEKLFF	TGTGCCAGCAGATTGGGACAGGGAAATGAAAAACTGTTTTTT	TRBD1	few	TRBV2	TRBJ1-4
CASSLGLGDIQYF	TGCGCCAGCAGCTTGGGGCTAGGAGACATTCAGTACTTC	-	-	TRBV5-1	TRBJ2-4
CASSPFQGGNSPLHF	TGTGCCAGCTCACCCTTCCAGGGGGGAAATTCACCCCTCCACTTT	TRBD1	many	TRBV18	TRBJ1-6
CASSSRRSGDNSPLHF	TGTGCCAGCAGCTCCCGGAGGTCCGGCGATAATTCACCCCTCCACTTT	-	many	TRBV7-9	TRBJ1-6
CASSPGSNYGYTF	TGTGCCAGCAGCCCTGGTTCTAACTATGGCTACACCTTC	-	-	TRBV6-5	TRBJ1-2
CASSDDGGRQPQHF	TGTGCCAGCAGTGACGACGGGGGCCGGCAGCCCCAGCATTTT	-	-	TRBV2	TRBJ1-5
CAISESRYHIRTGYEQYF	TGTGCCATCAGTGAGTCGAGATATCATATTCGGACAGGCTACGAGCAGTACTTC	TRBD1	many	TRBV10-3	TRBJ2-7
CASSYGTATDTQYF	TGTGCCAGCAGTTACGGGACCGCAACAGATACGCAGTATTTT	-	few	TRBV6-2/TRBV6-3	TRBJ2-3
CASSLLRGGELFF	TGTGCCAGCAGCTTGCTACGGGGCGGGGAGCTGTTTTTT	-	many	TRBV5-4	TRBJ2-2
CSAWGDRGRLYGYTF	TGCAGTGCTTGGGGGGACAGGGGGAGACTCTATGGCTACACCTTC	TRBD1	many	TRBV20-1	TRBJ1-2
CSVDFEGSGNTIYF	TGCAGCGTTGATTTCGAAGGATCAGGAAACACCATATATTTT	-	many	TRBV29-1	TRBJ1-3
CSASRAGELFF	TGCAGTGCTAGCCGAGCCGGGGAGCTGTTTTTT	-	-	TRBV20-1	TRBJ2-2
CSATTGRDSPLHF	TGCAGTGCTACGACAGGGAGGGATTCACCCCTCCACTTT	TRBD1	many	TRBV20-1	TRBJ1-6
CASSLDRSGGYEQYF	TGTGCCAGCAGCTTAGATCGGTCAGGGGGGTACGAGCAGTACTTC	-	few	TRBV11-2	TRBJ2-7